This note documents a single T cell receptor (beta chain) sequence. This sample stems from a study of blood T cell repertoires in COVID-19. Some clones are missing from TCRdb's copy, which holds only in-frame ones; the method was immunoSEQ multiplex PCR. The sample carries some 140,000 clones, about 86% recorded once. Germline assignment: CDR1 LGHDT and CDR2 YNNKEL (reference sequence). The J segment lost 1 base and the V segment lost 4 bases, leaving 6 bases of the junction unmatched. The CDR3 runs to 16 residues. This clonotype was obtained from a woman aged 55-69 years with acute or convalescent COVID-19. Source material: peripheral blood. The chain has TRBV3-1 (or the pseudogene TRBV3-2) and TRBJ2-2; 7 bases line up with TRBD2. CDR3 in DNA: TGTGCCAGCAGCCGGCGGGGGACTCTGAACACCGGGGAGCTGTTTTTT. This translates into CASSRRGTLNTGELFF.